A selection of T cell receptor beta chains follows, all from one sample in a study of Graves' ophthalmopathy and Graves' hyperthyroidism. TCRdb processed the multiplex PCR reads anew with MiXCR; each CDR3 protein has one entry. The repertoire holds hundreds of thousands of distinct CDR3 sequences, with about 24% as singletons. Sequenced material: peripheral blood. These receptors all come from a woman between 18 and 29 years old with stable Graves' hyperthyroidism. Some clones in this sample may be carry-over from other donors' samples. The CDR3 runs from the conserved cysteine through the conserved F or W. Fields, in order: clone size, V gene, J gene, CDR3 protein. Expanded clones get a size class; other rows say once, few or many, or leave the size out.

>few|TRBV2|TRBJ2-3
CANAETGSPDTQYF
>-|TRBV2|TRBJ1-2
CASRTGGGGVYGYTF
>many|TRBV6-1|TRBJ1-1
CASSEWPGAEAFF
>many|TRBV6-6|TRBJ2-7
CASSQTRGRWYEQYF
>-|TRBV24-1|TRBJ1-6
CATSDPRQGPNSPLHF
>once|TRBV30|TRBJ1-2
CAWMGQGADGYTF
>few|TRBV20-1|TRBJ2-5
CSAHGISGRESETQYF
>-|TRBV6-1|TRBJ2-2
CASRSPYTGELFF
>many|TRBV12-3/TRBV12-4|TRBJ2-2
CASSRPENTGELFF
>many|TRBV15|TRBJ2-5
CATSGRTGVMETQYF
>many|TRBV10-2|TRBJ2-5
CASSLTSGGPQETQYF
>many|TRBV30|TRBJ1-2
CAWSGYTGNYGYTF
>many|TRBV28|TRBJ1-1
CASSRREATEAFF
>many|TRBV12-3/TRBV12-4|TRBJ1-5
CASREGQGTQPQHF
>-|TRBV11-2|TRBJ2-2
CASSGSVNTGELFF
>many|TRBV20-1|TRBJ1-6
CSARGSGQSGSPLHF
>-|TRBV9|TRBJ1-3
CASSIGVAGDSGNTIYF
>many|TRBV7-9|TRBJ2-2
CASSLVDNTGELFF
>-|TRBV6-1|TRBJ1-5
CASTPVRGSNQPQHF
>many|TRBV28|TRBJ2-5
CASSLRGHGQETQYF
>-|TRBV9|TRBJ2-2
CASSGGARVSGELFF
>few|TRBV11-2|TRBJ2-6
CASQRQNSGANVLTF
>many|TRBV7-9|TRBJ2-5
CASSFEDNQETQYF
>many|TRBV12-3/TRBV12-4|TRBJ2-7
CASSPLLRDGSYEQYF
>-|TRBV27|TRBJ1-2
CASSWGADYGYTF
>few|TRBV30|TRBJ1-2
CAWSGTGPVYGYTF
>many|TRBV20-1|TRBJ2-7
CSARETSGTAYEQYF
>many|TRBV19|TRBJ1-6
CASQSGTPTRNSPLHF
>many|TRBV6-5|TRBJ1-5
CASSYSRGSPQHF
>-|TRBV6-1|TRBJ1-1
CASSEGSTEAFF
>-|TRBV5-6|TRBJ1-2
CASSLIGNPHGYTF
>many|TRBV5-1|TRBJ2-7
CASSLAGQTYEQYF
>-|TRBV2|TRBJ1-5
CASSEGWGSNQPQHF
>many|TRBV5-1|TRBJ2-7
CASSTGYGLEQYF
>-|TRBV2|TRBJ1-5
CASSVGGEYQPQHF
>-|TRBV20-1|TRBJ1-2
CSTRETGGGGYTF
>many|TRBV19|TRBJ1-1
CASSIPKRMNTEAFF
>many|TRBV15|TRBJ2-7
CATSRGIQGGYEQYF
>-|TRBV6-1|TRBJ2-5
CASRTPGGAYSETQYF
>few|TRBV7-2|TRBJ1-5
CASSFGQAEDQPQHF
>many|TRBV4-1|TRBJ1-5
CASSFGQTSNQPQHF
>-|TRBV7-3|TRBJ1-1
CASSPTGGSAEAFF
>-|TRBV18|TRBJ1-3
CASSPLQADGNTIYF
>few|TRBV6-1|TRBJ1-6
CATSKEMSNSPLHF
>many|TRBV12-3/TRBV12-4|TRBJ2-7
CASSLEGTGDEQYF
>few|TRBV4-1|TRBJ2-7
CASSQEKVGDEQYF
>many|TRBV4-2|TRBJ2-7
CASSQDLESSYEQYF
>-|TRBV7-9|TRBJ1-2
CASSQRDVSNYGYTF
>many|TRBV12-3/TRBV12-4|TRBJ1-2
CASILRGLDSGYTF
>many|TRBV6-1|TRBJ2-7
CASSKNQGYYEQYF
>-|TRBV4-2|TRBJ1-2
CASSQESRENYGYTF
>-|TRBV5-1|TRBJ2-2
CASSLLAGKYTGELFF
>-|TRBV7-3|TRBJ2-7
CADARGGSYEQYF
>many|TRBV12-3/TRBV12-4|TRBJ1-5
CASNLGLQDNQPQHF
>many|TRBV5-1|TRBJ2-7
CASSRLSGQIAEQYF
>-|TRBV15|TRBJ1-6
CATSRDVGRPLHF
>few|TRBV6-5|TRBJ2-2
CASSYGTGGANTGELFF
>-|TRBV30|TRBJ2-4
CAWSVLGIKNIQYF
>many|TRBV10-2|TRBJ1-2
CASSEPDRDYGYTF